The source of this TCR beta chain is a study of sequential checkpoint blockade in melanoma. Described treatment: randomized to nivolumab then ipilimumab (arm A) or the reverse (arm B). Repertoires were generated with immunoSEQ multiplex PCR, while TCRdb's copy carries only in-frame clones and drops some. The sample contains approximately 17,000 clones, more than 85% of which appear only once. In this sample, this clone turned up a few times. V lost 3 bases and J lost 3; bases outside the gene matches: 6. This CDR3 is built from 15 residues. The germline V gene has CDR1 SGDLS and CDR2 YYNGEE. The material sequenced was CD8+ T cells sorted from blood (inferred from file names), taken from a patient given nivolumab and ipilimumab in sequence. The receptor's source is a human donor with melanoma. The V gene is TRBV9, the J gene TRBJ2-7, with TRBD1 matching over 10 bases. The CDR3 nucleotides are TGTGCCAGCAGCGCCGACGGGACAGGGGTCTACGAGCAGTACTTC. This gives the protein CASSADGTGVYEQYF.